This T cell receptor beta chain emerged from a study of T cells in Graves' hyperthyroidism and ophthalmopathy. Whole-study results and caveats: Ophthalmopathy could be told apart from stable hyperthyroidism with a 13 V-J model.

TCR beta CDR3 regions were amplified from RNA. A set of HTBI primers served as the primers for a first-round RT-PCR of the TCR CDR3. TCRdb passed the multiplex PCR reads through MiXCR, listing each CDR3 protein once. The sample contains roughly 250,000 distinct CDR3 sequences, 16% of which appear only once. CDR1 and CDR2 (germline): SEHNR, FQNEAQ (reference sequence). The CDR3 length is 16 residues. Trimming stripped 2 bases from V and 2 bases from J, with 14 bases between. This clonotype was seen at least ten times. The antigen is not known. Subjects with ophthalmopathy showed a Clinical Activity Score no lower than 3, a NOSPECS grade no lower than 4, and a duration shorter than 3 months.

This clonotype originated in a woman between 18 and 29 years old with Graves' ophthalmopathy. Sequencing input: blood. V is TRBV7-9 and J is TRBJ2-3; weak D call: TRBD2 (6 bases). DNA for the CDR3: TGTGCCAGCAGCTTACCCGTCCGGGACTCCACAGATACGCAGTATTTT. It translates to CASSLPVRDSTDTQYF.